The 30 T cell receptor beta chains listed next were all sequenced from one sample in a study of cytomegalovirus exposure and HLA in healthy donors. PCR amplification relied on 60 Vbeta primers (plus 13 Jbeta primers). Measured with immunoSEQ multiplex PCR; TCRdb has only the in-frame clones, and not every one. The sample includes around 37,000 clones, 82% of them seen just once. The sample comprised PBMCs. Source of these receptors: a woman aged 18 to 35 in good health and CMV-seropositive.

CDR3: CASSLTLLAGELFF. CDR3 in DNA: TGTGCCAGCAGTCTGACTCTCCTCGCGGGGGAACTGTTTTTT. The gene calls are TRBV9 and TRBJ1-4; possible D gene TRBD1, 5 bases. Trimming shortened V by 5 bases and J by 12 bases, and 20 bases separated the two germline ends. The CDR3 loop spans 14 amino acids. CDR1 is SGDLS, CDR2 YYNGEE, per germline.

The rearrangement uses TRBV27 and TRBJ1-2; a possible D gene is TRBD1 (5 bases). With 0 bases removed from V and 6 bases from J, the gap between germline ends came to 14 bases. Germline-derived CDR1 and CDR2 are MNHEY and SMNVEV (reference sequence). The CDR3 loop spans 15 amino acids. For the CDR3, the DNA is TGTGCCAGCAGTTTATCATCAGGGTCCCTTAATGGCTACACCTTC. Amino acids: CASSLSSGSLNGYTF.

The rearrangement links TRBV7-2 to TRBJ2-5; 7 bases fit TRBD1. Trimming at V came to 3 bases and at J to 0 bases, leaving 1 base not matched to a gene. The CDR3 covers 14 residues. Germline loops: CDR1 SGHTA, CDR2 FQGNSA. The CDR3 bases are TGTGCCAGCAGCTTGGACAGGAACCAAGAGACCCAGTACTTC. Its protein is CASSLDRNQETQYF.

The CDR3 sequence is CASSHRSFRDSRSYEQYF. The CDR3 region has the DNA TGCGCCAGCAGCCACCGTAGCTTCCGGGACTCAAGGTCCTACGAGCAGTACTTC. This chain uses TRBV4-3 with TRBJ2-7; maybe TRBD2 (6 bases). Germline V gene lookup returns CDR1 LGHNA and CDR2 YSLEER. This CDR3 is 18 amino acids long. V was clipped by 3 bases and J by 1 base, with 22 bases between them.

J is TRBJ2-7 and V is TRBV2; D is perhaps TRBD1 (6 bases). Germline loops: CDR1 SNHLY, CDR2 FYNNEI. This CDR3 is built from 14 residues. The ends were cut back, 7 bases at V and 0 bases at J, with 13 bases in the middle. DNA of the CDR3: TGTGCCAGCACGGTGGACAGTTCCTCCTACGAGCAGTACTTC. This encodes CASTVDSSSYEQYF.

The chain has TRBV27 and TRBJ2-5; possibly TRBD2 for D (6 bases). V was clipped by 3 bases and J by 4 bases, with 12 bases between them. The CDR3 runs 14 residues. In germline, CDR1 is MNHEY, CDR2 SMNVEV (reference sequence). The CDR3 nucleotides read TGTGCCAGCAGTTTGGGGGGAGTCAGAGAGACCCAGTACTTC. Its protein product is CASSLGGVRETQYF.

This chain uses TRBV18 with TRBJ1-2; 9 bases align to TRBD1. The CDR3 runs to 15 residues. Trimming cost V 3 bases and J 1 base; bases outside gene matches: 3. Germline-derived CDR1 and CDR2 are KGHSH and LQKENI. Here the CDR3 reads CASSPAGQGNYGYTF. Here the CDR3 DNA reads TGTGCCAGCTCACCTGCGGGACAGGGTAACTATGGCTACACCTTC. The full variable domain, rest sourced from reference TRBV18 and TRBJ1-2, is NAGVMQNPRHLVRRRGQEARLRCSPMKGHSHVYWYRQLPEEGLKFMVYLQKENIIDESGMPKERFSAEFPKEGPSILRIQQVVRGDSAAYFCASSPAGQGNYGYTFGSGTRLTVV.

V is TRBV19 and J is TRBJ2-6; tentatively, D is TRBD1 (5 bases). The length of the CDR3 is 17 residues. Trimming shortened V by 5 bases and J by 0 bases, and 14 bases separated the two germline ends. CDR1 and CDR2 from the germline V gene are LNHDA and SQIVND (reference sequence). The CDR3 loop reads CASSGQGSFSGANVLTF. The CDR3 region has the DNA TGTGCCAGTAGTGGGCAGGGTTCCTTCTCTGGGGCCAACGTCCTGACTTTC.

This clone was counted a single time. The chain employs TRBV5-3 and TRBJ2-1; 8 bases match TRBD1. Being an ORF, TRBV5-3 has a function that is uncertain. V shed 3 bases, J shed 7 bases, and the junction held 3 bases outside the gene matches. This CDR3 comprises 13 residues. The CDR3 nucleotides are TGTGCCAGAAGCTCCAGGGGGCGGAATGAGCAGTTCTTC. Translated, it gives CARSSRGRNEQFF.

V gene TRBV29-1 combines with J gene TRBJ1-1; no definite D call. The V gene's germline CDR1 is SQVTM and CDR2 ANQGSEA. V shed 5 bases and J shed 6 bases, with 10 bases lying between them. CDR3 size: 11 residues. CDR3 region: CSVTRSAEAFF. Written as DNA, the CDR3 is TGCAGCGTTACAAGGAGCGCTGAAGCTTTCTTT.

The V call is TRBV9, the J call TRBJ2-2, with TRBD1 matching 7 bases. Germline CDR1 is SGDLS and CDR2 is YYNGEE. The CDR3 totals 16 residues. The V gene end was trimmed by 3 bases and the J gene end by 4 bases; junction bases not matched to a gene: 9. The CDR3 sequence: CASSAQQGSGTGELFF. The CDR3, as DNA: TGTGCCAGCAGCGCCCAACAGGGGTCGGGCACCGGGGAGCTGTTTTTT. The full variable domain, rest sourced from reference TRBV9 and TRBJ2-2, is DSGVTQTPKHLITATGQRVTLRCSPRSGDLSVYWYQQSLDQGLQFLIQYYNGEERAKGNILERFSAQQFPDLHSELNLSSLELGDSALYFCASSAQQGSGTGELFFGEGSRLTVL.

Here the CDR3 DNA reads TGTGCCAGCAGTGAATCAAAGGGGCGGGGCGGAGGCACTGAAGCTTTCTTT. Residues: CASSESKGRGGGTEAFF. This chain joins TRBV25-1 and TRBJ1-1, with a weak D call TRBD1 (5 bases). The germline V gene encodes CDR1 MGHDK and CDR2 SYGVNS. This CDR3 is built from 17 residues. Trimming took off 1 base at V and 4 bases at J, with 19 bases between the two ends.

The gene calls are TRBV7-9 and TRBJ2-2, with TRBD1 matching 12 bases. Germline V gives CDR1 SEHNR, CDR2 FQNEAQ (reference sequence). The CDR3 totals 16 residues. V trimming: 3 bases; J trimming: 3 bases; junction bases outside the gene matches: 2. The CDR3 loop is CASSFGTGGYTGELFF. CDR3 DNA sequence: TGTGCCAGCAGCTTCGGGACAGGGGGCTACACCGGGGAGCTGTTTTTT.

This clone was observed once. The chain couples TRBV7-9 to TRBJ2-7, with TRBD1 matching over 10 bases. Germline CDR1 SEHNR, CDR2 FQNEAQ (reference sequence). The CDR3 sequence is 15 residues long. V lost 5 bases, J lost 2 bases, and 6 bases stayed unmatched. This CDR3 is CASSQPGQGAYEQYF. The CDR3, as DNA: TGTGCCAGCAGCCAACCCGGACAGGGGGCCTACGAGCAGTACTTC.

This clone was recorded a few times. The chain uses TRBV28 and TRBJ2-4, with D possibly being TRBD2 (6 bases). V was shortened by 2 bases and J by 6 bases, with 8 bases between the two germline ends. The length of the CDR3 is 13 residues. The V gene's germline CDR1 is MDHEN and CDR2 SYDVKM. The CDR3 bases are TGTGCCAGCAGTTTAGGAGGGGTAAACATTCAGTACTTC. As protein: CASSLGGVNIQYF.

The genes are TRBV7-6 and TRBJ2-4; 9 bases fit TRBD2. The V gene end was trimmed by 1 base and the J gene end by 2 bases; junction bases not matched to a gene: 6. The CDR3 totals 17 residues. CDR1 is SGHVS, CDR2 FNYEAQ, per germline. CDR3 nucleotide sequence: TGTGCCAGCAGCTTAGATCCCAGCGGGGGGTCCAAAAACATTCAGTACTTC. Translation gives CASSLDPSGGSKNIQYF.

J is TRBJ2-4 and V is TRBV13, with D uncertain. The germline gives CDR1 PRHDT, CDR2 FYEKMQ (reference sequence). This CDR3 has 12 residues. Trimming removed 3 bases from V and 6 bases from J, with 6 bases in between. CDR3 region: CASSFRLNIQYF. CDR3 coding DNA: TGTGCCAGCAGCTTTAGATTAAACATTCAGTACTTC.

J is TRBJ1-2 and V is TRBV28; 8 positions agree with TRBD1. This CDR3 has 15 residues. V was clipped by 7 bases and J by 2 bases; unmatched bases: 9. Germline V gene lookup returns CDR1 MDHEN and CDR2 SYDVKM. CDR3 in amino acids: CASTPIQGENYGYTF. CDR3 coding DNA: TGTGCCAGCACCCCAATACAGGGGGAGAACTATGGCTACACCTTC.

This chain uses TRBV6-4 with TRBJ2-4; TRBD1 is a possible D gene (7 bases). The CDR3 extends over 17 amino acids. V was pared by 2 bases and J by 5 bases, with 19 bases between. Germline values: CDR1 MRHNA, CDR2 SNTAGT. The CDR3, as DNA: TGTGCCAGCAGTGACAATTTGGCAGGGGGGCTTGAAAACATTCAGTACTTC. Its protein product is CASSDNLAGGLENIQYF.

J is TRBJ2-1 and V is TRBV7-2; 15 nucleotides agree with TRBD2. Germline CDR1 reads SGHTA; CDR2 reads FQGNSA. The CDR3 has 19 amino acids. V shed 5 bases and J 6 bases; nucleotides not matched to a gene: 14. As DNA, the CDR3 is TGTGCCAGCAGCCCGCCGGGACTAGCGGGGGGCCCCTTCGGCAATGAGCAGTTCTTC. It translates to CASSPPGLAGGPFGNEQFF.

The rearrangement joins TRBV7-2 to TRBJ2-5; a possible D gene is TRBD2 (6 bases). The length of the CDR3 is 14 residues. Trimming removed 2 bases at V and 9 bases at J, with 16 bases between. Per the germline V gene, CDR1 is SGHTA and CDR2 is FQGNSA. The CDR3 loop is CASSLRDPGGAQYF. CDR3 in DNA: TGTGCCAGCAGCTTACGGGACCCCGGGGGAGCCCAGTACTTC.

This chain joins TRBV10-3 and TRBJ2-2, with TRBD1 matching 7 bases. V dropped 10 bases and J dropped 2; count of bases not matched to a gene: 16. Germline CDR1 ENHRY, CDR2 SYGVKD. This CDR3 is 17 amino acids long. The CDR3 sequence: CATNAGTDPRNTGELFF. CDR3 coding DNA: TGTGCCACCAATGCCGGGACAGACCCTAGAAACACCGGGGAGCTGTTTTTT.

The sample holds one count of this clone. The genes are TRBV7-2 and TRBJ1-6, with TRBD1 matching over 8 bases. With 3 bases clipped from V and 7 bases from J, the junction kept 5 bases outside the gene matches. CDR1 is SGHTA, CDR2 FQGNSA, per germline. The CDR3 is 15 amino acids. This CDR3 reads CASSLDRVVNSPLHF. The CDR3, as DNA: TGTGCCAGCAGCTTGGACAGGGTGGTAAATTCACCCCTCCACTTT.

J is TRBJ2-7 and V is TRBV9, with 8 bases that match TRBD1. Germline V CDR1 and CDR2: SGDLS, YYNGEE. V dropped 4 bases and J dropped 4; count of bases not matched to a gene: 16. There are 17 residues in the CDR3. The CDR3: CASSPQPPTGASYEQYF. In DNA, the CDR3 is TGTGCCAGCAGCCCTCAACCACCGACAGGGGCAAGTTACGAGCAGTACTTC.

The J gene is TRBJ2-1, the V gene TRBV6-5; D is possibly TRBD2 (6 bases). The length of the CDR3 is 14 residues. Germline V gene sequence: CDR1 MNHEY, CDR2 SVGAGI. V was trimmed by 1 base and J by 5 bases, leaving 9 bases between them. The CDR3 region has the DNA TGTGCCAGCAGTTACTTCGGGGGTAACAATGAGCAGTTCTTC. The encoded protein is CASSYFGGNNEQFF.

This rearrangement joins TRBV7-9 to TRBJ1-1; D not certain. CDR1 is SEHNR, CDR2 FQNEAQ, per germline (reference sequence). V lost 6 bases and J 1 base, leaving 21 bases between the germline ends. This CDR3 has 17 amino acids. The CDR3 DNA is TGTGCCAGCAGTTCTAGTGGACCCCCGAGGGCGAACACTGAAGCTTTCTTT. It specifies CASSSSGPPRANTEAFF.

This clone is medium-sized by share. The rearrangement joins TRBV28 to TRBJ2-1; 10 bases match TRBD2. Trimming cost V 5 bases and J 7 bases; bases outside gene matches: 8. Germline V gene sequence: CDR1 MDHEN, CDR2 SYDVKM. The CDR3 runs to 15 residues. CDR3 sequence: CASSPAGGPRNEQFF. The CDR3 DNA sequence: TGTGCCAGCAGTCCAGCGGGGGGGCCTAGGAATGAGCAGTTCTTC.

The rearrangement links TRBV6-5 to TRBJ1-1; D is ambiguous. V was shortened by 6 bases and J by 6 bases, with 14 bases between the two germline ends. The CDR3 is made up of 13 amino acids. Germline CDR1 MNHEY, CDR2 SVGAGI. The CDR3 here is CASRPFSGPEAFF. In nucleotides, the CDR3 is TGTGCCAGCAGACCCTTTAGCGGTCCTGAAGCTTTCTTT.

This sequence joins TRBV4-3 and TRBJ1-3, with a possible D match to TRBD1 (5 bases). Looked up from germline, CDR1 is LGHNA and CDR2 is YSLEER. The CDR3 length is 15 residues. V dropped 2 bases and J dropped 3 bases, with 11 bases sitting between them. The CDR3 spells CASSQSGFSGNTIYF. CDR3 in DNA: TGCGCCAGCAGCCAATCAGGGTTTAGTGGAAACACCATATATTTT.

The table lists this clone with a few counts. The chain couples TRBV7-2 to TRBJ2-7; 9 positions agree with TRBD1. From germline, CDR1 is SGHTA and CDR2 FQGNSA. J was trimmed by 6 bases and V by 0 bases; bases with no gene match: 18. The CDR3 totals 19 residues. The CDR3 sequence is CASSLAPGQGASWSLEQYF. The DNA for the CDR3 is TGTGCCAGCAGCTTAGCGCCGGGACAGGGCGCAAGCTGGAGTCTCGAGCAGTACTTC.